The sequence of this TCR beta chain was determined in a study of technical replicates of blood from a handful of donors. Repertoires were generated with immunoSEQ multiplex PCR, while TCRdb's copy carries only in-frame clones and drops some. The sample holds around 61,000 clones, approximately 97% seen once. CDR3 length: 14 amino acids. The junction had 5 bases not matched to a gene; V was cut back by 5 bases and J by 6 bases. CDR1 and CDR2 from the germline V gene are LNHDA and SQIVND (reference sequence). This sequence was found in a human donor in good health. This chain links TRBV19 with TRBJ2-7, with 12 bases identical to TRBD2. Sequencing input: T cells isolated from PBMCs. For the CDR3, the DNA is TGTGCCAGTAGTCCTAGCGGGAGGGCCGGCGAGCAGTACTTC. Amino acid sequence: CASSPSGRAGEQYF.